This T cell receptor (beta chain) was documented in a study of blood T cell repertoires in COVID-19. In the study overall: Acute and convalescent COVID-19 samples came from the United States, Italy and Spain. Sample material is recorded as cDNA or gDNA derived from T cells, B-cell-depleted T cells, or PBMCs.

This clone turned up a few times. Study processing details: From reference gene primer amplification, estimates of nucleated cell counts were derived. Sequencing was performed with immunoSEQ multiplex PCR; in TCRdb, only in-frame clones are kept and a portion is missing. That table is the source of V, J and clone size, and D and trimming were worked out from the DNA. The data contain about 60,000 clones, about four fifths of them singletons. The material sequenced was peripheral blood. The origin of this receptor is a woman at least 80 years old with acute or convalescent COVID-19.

CDR3 in amino acids: CASSIPTSGRSEQYF. CDR3 DNA: TGTGCCAGCAGTATACCGACTAGCGGAAGGAGCGAGCAGTACTTC. The chain joins TRBV2 to TRBJ2-7; 9 bases agree with TRBD2. The J segment lost 6 bases and the V segment lost 5 bases, leaving 11 bases of the junction unmatched. The CDR3 extends over 15 amino acids. Germline CDR1 and CDR2: SNHLY and FYNNEI.